Below, 28 T cell receptor beta chains from the same sample are listed, as sequenced in a study of tumor-infiltrating lymphocytes in oesophageal squamous cell carcinoma. TCRdb analysed the PCR reads with MiXCR anew, one entry per CDR3 protein. The sample holds 12,000 or so distinct CDR3 sequences, over 50% seen once. Sequences were obtained from esophageal tumor tissue. These receptors were obtained from a female donor with esophageal squamous cell carcinoma.

About this clonotype: Mismatch with germline at one junction end may stem from a read error. The chain employs TRBV7-6 and TRBJ2-5, with D possibly matching TRBD2 (5 bases). Germline CDR1 and CDR2: SGHVS and FNYEAQ. The CDR3 has 13 residues. CDR3 DNA: TGTGCTAGCAGCTTAATGGGAGAAGAGACCCAGTACTTC. It codes for CASSLMGEETQYF.

As to this clonotype: The CDR3 end shows no conserved phenylalanine or tryptophan, and so a read error is likely. No DNA is shown, since the ends of the CDR3 on it are uncertain; the CDR3 is the one TCRdb lists. This rearrangement joins TRBV28 to TRBJ2-6; TRBD1, the D gene given by the table, was not confirmed from the DNA. The CDR3 adds up to 11 amino acids, both ends counted. Germline CDR1 MDHEN, CDR2 SYDVKM. The CDR3 reads CASSLWQGDSS.

The chain links TRBV7-2 to TRBJ2-1; no reliable D call. The CDR3 has 16 amino acids. V was cut by 5 bases and J by 0 bases, with 14 bases left in between. From germline, CDR1 is SGHTA and CDR2 FQGNSA. CDR3 protein: CASSPFPLCSYNEQFF. The CDR3 coding sequence is TGTGCCAGCAGCCCCTTCCCACTGTGCTCCTACAATGAGCAGTTCTTC.

This sequence joins TRBV5-1 and TRBJ2-3; 11 positions match TRBD2. The DNA end is more similar to TRBJ2-5, so the J call may be wrong. This CDR3 spans 14 amino acids. Per germline, CDR1 SGHRS and CDR2 YFSETQ. DNA of the CDR3: TGCGCCAGCAGCCTTGGGACTAGCGGAGAGACCCAGTACTTC. As protein: CASSLGTSGETQYF.

This sequence joins TRBV12-3 or TRBV12-4 and TRBJ2-5; D ambiguous. V lost 0 bases and J 6 bases, leaving 8 bases between the germline ends. This CDR3 comprises 13 residues. The CDR3 coding sequence is TGTGCCAGCAGTTTAGCGGAAAGGAAGACCCAGTACTTC. Protein: CASSLAERKTQYF.

The rearrangement uses TRBV12-3 or TRBV12-4 and TRBJ2-3, with 10 nucleotides matching TRBD2. The end of the DNA aligns better with TRBJ2-1, so the J call may be wrong. The CDR3 covers 20 residues. The CDR3 region is CASSPPGASGRGGRWNEQFF. CDR3 nucleotide sequence: TGTGCCAGCAGCCCCCCCGGGGCTAGCGGGAGAGGGGGTCGATGGAATGAGCAGTTCTTC.

This clonotype was recorded at least ten times. V is TRBV6-1 and J is TRBJ2-4; D gene uncertain. Trimming removed 7 bases from V and 3 bases from J, with 7 bases in between. The CDR3 spans 12 residues. The germline V gene encodes CDR1 MNHNS and CDR2 SASEGT. The DNA of the CDR3 is TGTGCCAGCATCTCCCGCAAAAACATTCAGTACTTC. Translation: CASISRKNIQYF.

This clonotype has a count of ten or more. The chain uses TRBV7-9 and TRBJ2-7; D is ambiguous. The CDR3 contains 15 residues. V was clipped by 1 base and J by 7 bases, with 17 bases between them. Germline V gene lookup returns CDR1 SEHNR and CDR2 FQNEAQ (reference sequence). The CDR3 is CASSLDRSVAAEQYF. In nucleotides, the CDR3 is TGTGCCAGCAGCTTAGATAGGAGCGTAGCCGCTGAGCAGTACTTC. Combining the CDR3 with reference TRBV7-9 and TRBJ2-7 gives the whole variable domain DTGVSQNPRHKITKRGQNVTFRCDPISEHNRLYWYRQTLGQGPEFLTYFQNEAQLEKSRLLSDRFSAERPKGSFSTLEIQRTEQGDSAMYLCASSLDRSVAAEQYFGPGTRLTVT.

The chain has TRBV6-1 and TRBJ2-1, with D possibly matching TRBD2 (6 bases). The germline gives CDR1 MNHNS, CDR2 SASEGT. V lost 0 bases, J lost 9 bases, and 9 bases lay in between. The CDR3 loop spans 13 amino acids. CDR3 sequence reads: CASSEARRGEQFF. The CDR3 DNA follows: TGTGCCAGCAGTGAAGCGCGGAGGGGTGAGCAGTTCTTC.

The rearrangement uses TRBV7-9 and TRBJ2-6; D is unresolved. The end of the DNA aligns better with TRBJ2-7, so the J call may be wrong. CDR3 size: 14 residues. Germline V CDR1 and CDR2: SEHNR, FQNEAQ (reference sequence). DNA for the CDR3: TGTGCCAGCAGCTTAGGACCGTTAATATACGAGCAGTACTTC. Protein: CASSLGPLIYEQYF.

This clonotype was detected ten times or more. The chain carries TRBV6-1 and TRBJ1-1, with D possibly TRBD1 on 5 matching bases. V was trimmed by 7 bases and J by 11 bases, leaving 14 bases between them. The CDR3 has 11 residues. The germline CDR1 and CDR2 sequences are MNHNS and SASEGT. This chain's CDR3 is CASTGRYRAFF. Written as DNA, the CDR3 is TGTGCCAGCACAGGGAGGTATAGGGCTTTCTTT.

The rearrangement links TRBV7-9 to TRBJ2-5; 10 bases map to TRBD1. J lost 7 bases, V lost 5 bases, and 10 bases had no gene match. CDR3 size: 15 residues. Germline values: CDR1 SEHNR, CDR2 FQNEAQ (reference sequence). CDR3 sequence: CASSGGTGVRGTQYF. CDR3 DNA: TGTGCCAGCAGCGGAGGGACAGGGGTTCGGGGGACCCAGTACTTC.

Relative to its sample, this clonotype is medium-sized. This chain uses TRBV10-1 with TRBJ1-1; D not resolved. The germline gives CDR1 WNHNN, CDR2 SYGVQD (reference sequence). Trimming left V 4 bases short and J 2 bases short, with 14 bases between. The CDR3 consists of 15 residues. The chain's CDR3 is CASSVSPGPNTEAFF. Here the CDR3 DNA reads TGCGCCAGCAGTGTATCGCCGGGCCCTAACACTGAAGCTTTCTTT.

This clonotype was counted a few times. At one end, the junction sequence differs from germline, possibly due to a read error. The chain couples TRBV7-6 to TRBJ2-3; 14 positions agree with TRBD2. The CDR3 is 15 residues long. Germline V gives CDR1 SGHVS, CDR2 FNYEAQ. CDR3 in DNA: TGTGCTAGCAGCCGACTAGCGGGGGGGGTAGATACGCAGTATTTT. Translating gives CASSRLAGGVDTQYF.

This clonotype was recorded a few times. A much bigger clone sits one base away, suggesting this may be a read error. The chain couples TRBV6-1 to TRBJ2-1, with 14 bases lining up with TRBD2. The CDR3 totals 15 residues. With V trimmed by 7 bases and J by 10 bases, 9 bases remained unmatched. CDR1 and CDR2 (germline): MNHNS, SASEGT. The CDR3 loop is CASNRGLAGVVEQFF. CDR3 nucleotides: TGTGCCAGCAATAGGGGACTAGCGGGAGTTGTCGAGCAGTTCTTC.

Concerning this clonotype itself: One end of the junction is discordant with germline, which a read error may explain. The chain carries TRBV5-1 and TRBJ2-6; 9 positions match TRBD1. The CDR3 sequence is 14 residues long. From germline, CDR1 is SGHRS and CDR2 YFSETQ. The CDR3 nucleotides are TGCGCCAGCAGCTCTGGGACAGGGCCTTCACCCCTCCACTTC. Translation: CASSSGTGPSPLHF.

The chain combines TRBV20-1 with TRBJ1-1; 11 bases map to TRBD2. The last part of the DNA fits TRBJ2-7 better; the J call may be wrong. CDR1 is DFQATT, CDR2 SNEGSKA, per germline (reference sequence). There are 15 residues in the CDR3. CDR3 coding DNA: TGCAGTGCAATGGGACTAGCGGAAATAACCTACGAGCAGTACTTC. Protein sequence: CSAMGLAEITYEQYF.

A word on this clonotype: The junction shows a germline mismatch at one end, possibly a read error. The chain has TRBV7-2 and TRBJ2-3, with D tentatively TRBD2 (5 bases). The CDR3 loop spans 15 amino acids. Germline CDR1 reads SGHTA; CDR2 reads FQGNSA. DNA for the CDR3: TGTGCCAGCAGCTTATCACTAGAGCGGCGGCATGAGCAGTTCTTT. Protein: CASSLSLERRHEQFF.

J is TRBJ2-7 and V is TRBV7-6; 8 bases line up with TRBD2. The CDR3 consists of 17 residues. V gave up 5 bases and J gave up 9 bases; unmatched junction bases: 21. CDR1 and CDR2 (germline): SGHVS, FNYEAQ. CDR3 sequence: CASSPHLSGSGTDTQYF. DNA of the CDR3: TGTGCCAGCAGCCCTCATTTGAGCGGGAGCGGCACAGATACGCAGTACTTC.

This clonotype was observed a few times. The chain couples TRBV7-3 to TRBJ2-5; D possibly corresponds to TRBD1 (6 bases). Trimming took off 0 bases at V and 4 bases at J, with 6 bases between the two ends. From germline, CDR1 is SGHTA and CDR2 FQGTGA. The CDR3 contains 13 residues. The CDR3 is CASSLTGGETQYF. In DNA, the CDR3 is TGTGCCAGCAGCTTAACAGGGGGAGAGACCCAGTACTTC.

The V and J genes are TRBV7-2 and TRBJ2-6; D is unclear. Judging by the DNA end, TRBJ2-7 fits better; the J call may be wrong. The CDR3 contains 13 residues. CDR1 is SGHTA, CDR2 FQGNSA, per germline. CDR3 nucleotide sequence: TGTGCCAGCAGCTTAGGTGCCCTTGGAGAGCAGTACTTC. It specifies CASSLGALGEQYF.

Of note for this clonotype: The conserved closing phenylalanine or tryptophan is absent in this CDR3, likely reflecting a read error. The DNA is omitted, as the CDR3 cannot be located on it reliably, and the CDR3 follows TCRdb's listing. This chain uses TRBV7-2 with TRBJ2-3; TRBD1 is the table's D call, not checked against the DNA. The CDR3 contains 16 residues when both ends are counted. Germline V gene lookup returns CDR1 SGHTA and CDR2 FQGNSA. The CDR3 protein is CASSLQAGANEQFFGS.

The CDR3 nucleotides read TGTGCCAGCACCCGGGGACAGCTCCAGCCCCAGTTCTTC. It yields the protein CASTRGQLQPQFF. The chain joins TRBV12-3 or TRBV12-4 to TRBJ2-5; TRBD1 matches 7 bases. The J call may be faulty, since TRBJ2-1 better matches the DNA end. The CDR3 has 13 residues.

This clonotype was recorded at least ten times. A much larger clonotype is one base distant, so this may be a read error. The chain uses TRBV12-3 or TRBV12-4 and TRBJ2-5; TRBD2 matches at 10 bases. The trim removed 2 bases at V and 11 bases at J, leaving 14 bases unmatched. The CDR3 runs to 16 residues. As DNA, the CDR3 is TGTGCCAGCAGTTTAATAGGGCTAGCGGGAGTCGATGAGCAGTACTTC. Its translation is CASSLIGLAGVDEQYF.

The chain combines TRBV12-3 or TRBV12-4 with TRBJ2-7, with TRBD2 identical over 11 bases. J gave up 1 base and V 5 bases, and 7 bases lay outside the gene matches. The CDR3 runs to 16 residues. The CDR3, as DNA: TGTGCCAGCAGTGCCCACGGGACTAGCGGTTCCTACGAGCAGTACTTC. Protein product: CASSAHGTSGSYEQYF.

This clonotype was detected ten times or more. The chain is built from TRBV7-9 and TRBJ2-1, with D perhaps TRBD2 (6 bases). Germline V gene lookup returns CDR1 SEHNR and CDR2 FQNEAQ (reference sequence). V lost 1 base and J lost 6, with 10 bases in between. The CDR3 runs to 14 residues. The CDR3 reads CASSLGGTSNEQFF. In DNA form, the CDR3 reads TGTGCCAGCAGCTTAGGGGGGACTTCCAATGAGCAGTTCTTC. The full variable domain, in which reference TRBV7-9 and TRBJ2-1 provide the parts outside the CDR3, is DTGVSQNPRHKITKRGQNVTFRCDPISEHNRLYWYRQTLGQGPEFLTYFQNEAQLEKSRLLSDRFSAERPKGSFSTLEIQRTEQGDSAMYLCASSLGGTSNEQFFGPGTRLTVL.

This clonotype appeared once. The CDR3 does not close with the conserved phenylalanine or tryptophan, likely indicating a read error. Because the CDR3's place on the DNA is in doubt, the DNA is left out and the CDR3 is given as listed by TCRdb. CDR3 loop: CASSSTSGVLGEQFFGP. The chain uses TRBV7-9 and TRBJ1-6. The CDR3 extends over 17 residues, inclusive of both ends. From germline, CDR1 is SEHNR and CDR2 FQNEAQ (reference sequence).

The rearrangement joins TRBV7-1 to TRBJ2-6; D remains ambiguous. The assigned J gene may be wrong: the sequence end matches TRBJ1-2 better. TRBV7-1 is an ORF for which the function is uncertain. The CDR3 runs 14 residues. The CDR3 loop is CASSNPGPSYGYTF. Written as DNA, the CDR3 is TGTGCCAGCAGTAATCCGGGCCCTTCCTATGGCTACACCTTC.